This T cell receptor beta chain was documented in a study of blood T cell repertoires in COVID-19. Study overall: Acute and convalescent COVID-19 samples came from the United States, Italy and Spain. The analysed material was cDNA or gDNA that came from T cells, B-cell-depleted T cells, or PBMCs.

In the original workflow: Using reference gene primer amplification, nucleated cell counts were estimated. Sequenced by immunoSEQ multiplex PCR; TCRdb stores in-frame clones only, minus some. V, J and clone size are those of that table, while D and trimming were read from the DNA. The sample yields about 160,000 clones, about 87% seen once. Germline CDR1 and CDR2: GTSNPN and SVGIG (reference sequence). The CDR3 spans 15 residues. V was clipped by 3 bases and J by 6 bases; unmatched bases: 7. The origin of this receptor is a woman in her fifties or sixties who had recovered from COVID-19. This rearrangement joins TRBV30 to TRBJ2-1; 11 bases line up with TRBD2. The specimen was peripheral blood. CDR3 sequence: CAWSKISGGVNEQFF. The CDR3 nucleotides are TGTGCCTGGAGCAAAATTAGCGGGGGGGTCAATGAGCAGTTCTTC.